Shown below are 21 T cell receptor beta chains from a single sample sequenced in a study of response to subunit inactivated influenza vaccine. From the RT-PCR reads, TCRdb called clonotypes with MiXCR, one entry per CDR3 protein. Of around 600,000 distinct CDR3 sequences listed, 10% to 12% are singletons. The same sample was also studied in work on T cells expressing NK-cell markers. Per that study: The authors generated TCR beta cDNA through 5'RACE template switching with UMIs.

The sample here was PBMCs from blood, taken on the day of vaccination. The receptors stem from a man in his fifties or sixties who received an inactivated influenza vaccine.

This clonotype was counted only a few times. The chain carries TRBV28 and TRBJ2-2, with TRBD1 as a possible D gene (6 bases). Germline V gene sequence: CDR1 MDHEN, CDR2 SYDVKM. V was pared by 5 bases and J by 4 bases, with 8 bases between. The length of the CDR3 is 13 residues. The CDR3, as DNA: TGTGCCAGCAGTACAGGGTTCACCGGGGAGCTGTTTTTT. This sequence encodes CASSTGFTGELFF.

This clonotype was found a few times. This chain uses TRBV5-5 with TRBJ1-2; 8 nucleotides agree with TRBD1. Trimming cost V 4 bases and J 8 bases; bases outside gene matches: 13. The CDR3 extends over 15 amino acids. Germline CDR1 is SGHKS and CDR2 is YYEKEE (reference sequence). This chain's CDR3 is CASSGDRIASEGYTF. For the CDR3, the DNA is TGTGCCAGCAGCGGGGACAGGATCGCATCTGAGGGCTACACCTTC.

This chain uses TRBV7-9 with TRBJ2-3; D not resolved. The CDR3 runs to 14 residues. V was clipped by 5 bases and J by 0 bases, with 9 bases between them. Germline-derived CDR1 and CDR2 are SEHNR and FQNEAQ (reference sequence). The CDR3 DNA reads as TGTGCCAGCAGCCCGTCCCTCAGCACAGATACGCAGTATTTT. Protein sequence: CASSPSLSTDTQYF.

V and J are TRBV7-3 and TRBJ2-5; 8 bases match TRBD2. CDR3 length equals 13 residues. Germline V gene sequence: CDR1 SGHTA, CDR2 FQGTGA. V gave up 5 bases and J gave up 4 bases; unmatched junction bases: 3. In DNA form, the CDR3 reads TGTGCCAGCAGCACCCTAGCGGGAGAGACCCAGTACTTC. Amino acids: CASSTLAGETQYF.

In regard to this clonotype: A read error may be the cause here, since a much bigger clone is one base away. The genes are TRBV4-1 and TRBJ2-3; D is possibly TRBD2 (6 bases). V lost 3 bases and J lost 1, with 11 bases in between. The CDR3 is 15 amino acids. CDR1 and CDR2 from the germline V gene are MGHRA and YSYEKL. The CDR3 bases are TGCGCCAGCAGCCATGGGGCTAGCGGCACAGATACGCAGTATTTT. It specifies CASSHGASGTDTQYF.

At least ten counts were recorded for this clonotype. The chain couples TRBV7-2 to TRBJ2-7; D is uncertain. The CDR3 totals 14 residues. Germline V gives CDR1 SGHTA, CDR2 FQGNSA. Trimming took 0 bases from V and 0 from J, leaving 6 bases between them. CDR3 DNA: TGTGCCAGCAGCTTAGCGCGACTCTCCTACGAGCAGTACTTC. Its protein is CASSLARLSYEQYF. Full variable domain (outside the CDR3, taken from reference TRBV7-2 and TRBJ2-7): GAGVSQSPSNKVTEKGKDVELRCDPISGHTALYWYRQSLGQGLEFLIYFQGNSAPDKSGLPSDRFSAERTGGSVSTLTIQRTQQEDSAVYLCASSLARLSYEQYFGPGTRLTVT.

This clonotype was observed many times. The CDR3 coding sequence is TGTGCCAGCACCCTGGGGGGCCATCCATCAGATACGCAGTATTTT. This gives the protein CASTLGGHPSDTQYF. The chain carries TRBV12-3 or TRBV12-4 and TRBJ2-3; possibly TRBD1 or TRBD2 for D (6 bases each). The CDR3 covers 15 residues. Trimming removed 7 bases at V and 4 bases at J, with 18 bases between.

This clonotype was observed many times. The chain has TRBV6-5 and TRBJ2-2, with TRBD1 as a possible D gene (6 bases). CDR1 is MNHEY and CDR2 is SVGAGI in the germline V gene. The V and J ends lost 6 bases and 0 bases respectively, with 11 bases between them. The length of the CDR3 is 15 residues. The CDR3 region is CASRRQVPNTGELFF. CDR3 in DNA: TGTGCCAGCAGGAGACAGGTTCCGAACACCGGGGAGCTGTTTTTT.

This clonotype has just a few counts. CDR3 amino acids: CAISDRESDSPLHF. Written as DNA, the CDR3 is TGTGCCATCAGTGACAGGGAATCGGATTCACCCCTCCACTTT. The chain links TRBV10-3 to TRBJ1-6, with D possibly being TRBD1 (5 bases). The ends were cut back, 3 bases at V and 8 bases at J, with 11 bases in the middle. This CDR3 is 14 amino acids long. Germline V gene sequence: CDR1 ENHRY, CDR2 SYGVKD.

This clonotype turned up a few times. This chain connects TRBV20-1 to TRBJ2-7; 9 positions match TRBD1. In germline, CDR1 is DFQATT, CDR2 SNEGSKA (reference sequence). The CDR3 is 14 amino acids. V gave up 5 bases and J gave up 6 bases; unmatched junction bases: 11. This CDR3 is CSAERQGVFGEQYF. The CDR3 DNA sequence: TGCAGTGCTGAAAGACAGGGGGTTTTTGGCGAGCAGTACTTC.

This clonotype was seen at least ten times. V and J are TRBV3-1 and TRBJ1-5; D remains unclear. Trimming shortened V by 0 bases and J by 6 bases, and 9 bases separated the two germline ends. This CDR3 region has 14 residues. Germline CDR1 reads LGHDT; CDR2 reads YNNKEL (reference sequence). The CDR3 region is CASSQDGITQPQHF. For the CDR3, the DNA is TGTGCCAGCAGCCAAGACGGGATAACTCAGCCCCAGCATTTT.

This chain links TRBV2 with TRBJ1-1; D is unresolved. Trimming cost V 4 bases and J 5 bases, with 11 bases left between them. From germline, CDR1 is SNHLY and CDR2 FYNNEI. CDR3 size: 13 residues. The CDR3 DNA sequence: TGTGCCAGCAGTGTGGCATCGGAGACTGAAGCTTTCTTT. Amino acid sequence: CASSVASETEAFF.

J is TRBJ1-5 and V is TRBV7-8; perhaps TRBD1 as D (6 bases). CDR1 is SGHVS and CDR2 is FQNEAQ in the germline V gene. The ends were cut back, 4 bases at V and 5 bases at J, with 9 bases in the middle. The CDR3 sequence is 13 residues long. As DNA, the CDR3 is TGTGCCAGCAGCTCGGGGGGCTATCAGCCCCAGCATTTT. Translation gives CASSSGGYQPQHF.

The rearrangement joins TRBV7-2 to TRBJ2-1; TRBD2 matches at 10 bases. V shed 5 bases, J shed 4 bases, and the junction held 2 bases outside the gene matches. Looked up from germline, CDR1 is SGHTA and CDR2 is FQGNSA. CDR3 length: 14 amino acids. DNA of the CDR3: TGTGCCAGCAGCCATAGCGGGAGGTACAATGAGCAGTTCTTC. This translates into CASSHSGRYNEQFF.

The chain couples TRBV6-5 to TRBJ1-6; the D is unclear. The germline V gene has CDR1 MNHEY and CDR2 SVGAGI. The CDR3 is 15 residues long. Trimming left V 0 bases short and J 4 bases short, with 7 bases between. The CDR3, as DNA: TGTGCCAGCAGTTACTCTCGGGGTTATAATTCACCCCTCCACTTT. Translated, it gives CASSYSRGYNSPLHF.

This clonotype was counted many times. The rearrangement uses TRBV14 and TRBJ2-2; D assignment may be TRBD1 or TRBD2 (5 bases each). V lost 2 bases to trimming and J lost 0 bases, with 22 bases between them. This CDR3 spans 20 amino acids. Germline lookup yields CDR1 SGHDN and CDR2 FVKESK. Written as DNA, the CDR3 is TGTGCCAGCAGCCAATTTCGTCGTCCATTGCAGGGACCGAACACCGGGGAGCTGTTTTTT. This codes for CASSQFRRPLQGPNTGELFF.

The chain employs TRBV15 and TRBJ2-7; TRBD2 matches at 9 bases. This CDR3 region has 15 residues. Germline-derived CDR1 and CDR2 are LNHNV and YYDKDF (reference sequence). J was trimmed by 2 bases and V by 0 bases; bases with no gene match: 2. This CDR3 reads CATSRDKRGAYEQYF. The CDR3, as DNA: TGTGCCACCAGCAGAGATAAGCGGGGGGCCTACGAGCAGTACTTC. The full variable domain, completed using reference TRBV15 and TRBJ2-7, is DAMVIQNPRYQVTQFGKPVTLSCSQTLNHNVMYWYQQKSSQAPKLLFHYYDKDFNNEADTPDNFQSRRPNTSFCFLDIRSPGLGDTAMYLCATSRDKRGAYEQYFGPGTRLTVT.

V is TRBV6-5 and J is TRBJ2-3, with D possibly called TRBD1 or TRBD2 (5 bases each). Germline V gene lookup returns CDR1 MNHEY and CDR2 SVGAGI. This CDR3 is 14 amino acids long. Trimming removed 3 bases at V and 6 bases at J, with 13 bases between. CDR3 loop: CASSYSGTGDTQYF. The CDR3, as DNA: TGTGCCAGCAGTTATTCAGGGACGGGGGATACGCAGTATTTT.

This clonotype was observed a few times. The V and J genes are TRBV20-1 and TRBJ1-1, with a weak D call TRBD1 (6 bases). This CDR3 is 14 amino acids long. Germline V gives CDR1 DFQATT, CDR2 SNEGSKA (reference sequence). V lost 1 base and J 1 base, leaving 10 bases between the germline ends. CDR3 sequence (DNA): TGCAGTGCTAGAGTCGGGGGCCAGAACACTGAAGCTTTCTTT. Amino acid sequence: CSARVGGQNTEAFF.

CDR3 in amino acids: CASSQRTSGRALYEQYF. The CDR3 DNA is TGTGCCAGCAGCCAACGGACTAGCGGGAGGGCCTTGTACGAGCAGTACTTC. The chain combines TRBV4-2 with TRBJ2-7; TRBD2 matches at 15 bases. Unmatched junction bases numbered 6, after V lost 2 bases and J lost 4 bases. CDR1 and CDR2 (germline): LGHNA, YNFKEQ. This CDR3 region has 17 residues.

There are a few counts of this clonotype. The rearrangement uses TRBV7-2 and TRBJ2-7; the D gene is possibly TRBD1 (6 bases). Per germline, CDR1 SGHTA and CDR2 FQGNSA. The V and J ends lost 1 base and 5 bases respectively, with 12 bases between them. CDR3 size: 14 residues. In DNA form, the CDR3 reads TGTGCCAGCAGCTTAGACTCAGGGGCGAACGAGCAGTACTTC. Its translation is CASSLDSGANEQYF.